This paragraph reports one T cell receptor (beta chain). TCRdb used MiXCR to reprocess the 5' RACE reads, holding one entry per CDR3 protein. The sample holds about 890,000 distinct CDR3 sequences, more than 9% seen once. The data belong to a study of identical twins. The CDR3 has 15 amino acids. V lost 1 base and J 2 bases, leaving 9 bases between the germline ends. Germline V gene sequence: CDR1 MGHRA, CDR2 YSYEKL. This sample was also put to use in a study of yellow fever vaccine responses in identical twins.

Sequencing used PBMCs. The TCR originated in a woman aged 18 to 35 in good health. The chain combines TRBV4-1 with TRBJ1-5; D is unclear. The CDR3 protein is CASSQVVGGNQPQHF. CDR3 DNA: TGCGCCAGCAGCCAAGTCGTGGGTGGCAATCAGCCCCAGCATTTT.